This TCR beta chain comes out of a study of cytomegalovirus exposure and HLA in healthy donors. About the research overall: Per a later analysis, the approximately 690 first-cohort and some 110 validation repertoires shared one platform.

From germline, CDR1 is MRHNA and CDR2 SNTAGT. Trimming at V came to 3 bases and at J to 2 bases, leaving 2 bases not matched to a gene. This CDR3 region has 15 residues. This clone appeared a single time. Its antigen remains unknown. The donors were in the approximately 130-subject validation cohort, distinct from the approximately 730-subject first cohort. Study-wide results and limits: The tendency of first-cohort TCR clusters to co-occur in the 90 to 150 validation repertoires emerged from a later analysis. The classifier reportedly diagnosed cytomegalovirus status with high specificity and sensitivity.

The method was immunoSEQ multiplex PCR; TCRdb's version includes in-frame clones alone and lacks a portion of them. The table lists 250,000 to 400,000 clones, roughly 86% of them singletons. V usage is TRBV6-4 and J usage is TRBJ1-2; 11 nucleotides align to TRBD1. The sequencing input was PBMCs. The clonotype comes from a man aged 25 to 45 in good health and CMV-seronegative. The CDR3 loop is CASSEGTGGNYGYTF. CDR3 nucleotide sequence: TGTGCCAGCAGTGAGGGGACAGGGGGGAACTATGGCTACACCTTC.